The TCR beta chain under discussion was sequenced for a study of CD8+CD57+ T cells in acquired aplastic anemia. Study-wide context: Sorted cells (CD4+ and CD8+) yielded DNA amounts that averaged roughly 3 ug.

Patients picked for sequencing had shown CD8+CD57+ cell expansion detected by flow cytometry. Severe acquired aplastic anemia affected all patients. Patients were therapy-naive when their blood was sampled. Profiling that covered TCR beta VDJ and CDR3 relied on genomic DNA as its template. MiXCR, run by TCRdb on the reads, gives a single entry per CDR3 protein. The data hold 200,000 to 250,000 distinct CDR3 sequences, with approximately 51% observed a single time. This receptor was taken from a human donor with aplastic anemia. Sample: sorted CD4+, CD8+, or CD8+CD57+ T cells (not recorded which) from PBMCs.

CDR3 DNA sequence: TGTGCCAGCAGTGAAAGCGGGGGCAATCAGCCCCAGCATTTT. It translates to CASSESGGNQPQHF. The V call is TRBV6-4, the J call TRBJ1-5, with D uncertain. CDR1 and CDR2 (germline): MRHNA, SNTAGT. CDR3 size: 14 residues. V dropped 3 bases and J dropped 2 bases, with 8 bases sitting between them.